Below are 28 T cell receptor beta chains sequenced from a single sample in a study of control samples from healthy donors and cancer patients. Sequencing was performed with immunoSEQ multiplex PCR; in TCRdb, only in-frame clones are kept and a portion is missing. The sample has approximately 170,000 clones; about 90% are singletons. Sequenced: blood. These receptor sequences come from a woman younger than 45 in good health.

The gene calls are TRBV5-1 and TRBJ2-7; 8 nucleotides agree with TRBD1. J lost 6 bases, V lost 3 bases, and 8 bases had no gene match. Germline assignment: CDR1 SGHRS and CDR2 YFSETQ. The CDR3 spans 14 residues. CDR3 nucleotides: TGCGCCAGCAGCTCCTGGACAGGGCGGGGCGAGCAGTACTTC. Translated, it gives CASSSWTGRGEQYF.

CDR3 nucleotide sequence: TGCAGCGTTGAGGGGAACAATGAGCAGTTCTTC. Protein sequence: CSVEGNNEQFF. The rearrangement uses TRBV29-1 and TRBJ2-1, with unresolved D. This CDR3 is 11 amino acids long. Germline lookup yields CDR1 SQVTM and CDR2 ANQGSEA. V lost 3 bases and J 5 bases, leaving 5 bases between the germline ends.

J is TRBJ2-1 and V is TRBV6-5; no clear D gene. CDR1 and CDR2 (germline): MNHEY, SVGAGI. The CDR3 has 12 amino acids. Trimming left V 10 bases short and J 7 bases short, with 14 bases between. CDR3 protein: CATGLAWNEQFF. As DNA, the CDR3 is TGTGCCACTGGGCTCGCTTGGAATGAGCAGTTCTTC.

The rearrangement links TRBV30 to TRBJ1-6; 9 bases agree with TRBD1. Germline values: CDR1 GTSNPN, CDR2 SVGIG (reference sequence). V dropped 2 bases and J dropped 7; count of bases not matched to a gene: 6. The CDR3 spans 15 residues. The CDR3 DNA reads as TGTGCCTGGAGTCTTCCTGGACAGGGGAATTCACCCCTCCACTTT. This encodes CAWSLPGQGNSPLHF.

V is TRBV19 and J is TRBJ1-5, with 8 bases aligning to TRBD1. The CDR3 runs to 15 residues. Germline V gene lookup returns CDR1 LNHDA and CDR2 SQIVND (reference sequence). The V and J ends lost 3 bases and 4 bases, in that order; junction bases with no gene match: 5. Here the CDR3 reads CASSMDRALNQPQHF. The CDR3 DNA is TGTGCCAGTAGTATGGACAGGGCCTTGAATCAGCCCCAGCATTTT.

The rearrangement uses TRBV28 and TRBJ1-1; D is undetermined. Trimming stripped 5 bases from V and 4 bases from J, with 20 bases between. The CDR3 length is 16 residues. Germline assignment: CDR1 MDHEN and CDR2 SYDVKM. The CDR3 sequence is CASSPPPGLWSTEAFF. The DNA for the CDR3 is TGTGCCAGCAGTCCCCCCCCTGGACTGTGGAGCACTGAAGCTTTCTTT.

This clone turned up a few times. The sample contains more than one DNA sequence encoding this CDR3. The rearrangement joins TRBV7-9 to TRBJ1-1, with D perhaps TRBD1 (6 bases). CDR3 length: 14 residues. V lost 5 bases and J lost 0, with 10 bases in between. Germline V lookup: CDR1 SEHNR, CDR2 FQNEAQ (reference sequence). The DNA of the CDR3 is TGTGCCAGCAGCCCTGGACAGATGAACACTGAAGCTTTCTTT. This codes for CASSPGQMNTEAFF.

The gene calls are TRBV4-1 and TRBJ2-2, with TRBD1 identical over 11 bases. This CDR3 has 17 amino acids. Germline values: CDR1 MGHRA, CDR2 YSYEKL. V lost 4 bases and J lost 5; bases outside the gene matches: 9. CDR3 region: CASSLPPDRGRTGELFF. CDR3 nucleotides: TGCGCCAGCAGCCTTCCCCCGGACAGGGGGCGTACCGGGGAGCTGTTTTTT.

V gene TRBV18 combines with J gene TRBJ2-5, with D possibly being TRBD1 (6 bases). This CDR3 is built from 12 residues. V was clipped by 9 bases and J by 1 base, with 9 bases between them. In germline, CDR1 is KGHSH, CDR2 LQKENI. The CDR3 is CASRTAQETQYF. The CDR3 DNA sequence: TGTGCCAGTCGGACAGCCCAAGAGACCCAGTACTTC.

The chain links TRBV2 to TRBJ1-4, with 7 bases matching TRBD1. Germline CDR1 is SNHLY and CDR2 is FYNNEI. The CDR3 is made up of 14 amino acids. The J segment lost 4 bases and the V segment lost 8 bases, leaving 7 bases of the junction unmatched. CDR3 in amino acids: CASGPRGSNEKLFF. The CDR3 region has the DNA TGTGCCAGCGGCCCCAGGGGGAGTAATGAAAAACTGTTTTTT. The variable domain in full, with the rest retrieved from reference TRBV2 and TRBJ1-4, is EPEVTQTPSHQVTQMGQEVILRCVPISNHLYFYWYRQILGQKVEFLVSFYNNEISEKSEIFDDQFSVERPDGSNFTLKIRSTKLEDSAMYFCASGPRGSNEKLFFGSGTQLSVL.

The chain is built from TRBV27 and TRBJ2-3; tentatively, D is TRBD2 (5 bases). This CDR3 has 17 amino acids. Between the trimmed V and J ends, which lost 5 bases and 4 bases, there was a span of 22 bases. CDR1 and CDR2 from the germline V gene are MNHEY and SMNVEV (reference sequence). CDR3 coding DNA: TGTGCCAGCAGTCTTTTGGGCGCCATCGGGGTCGCAGATACGCAGTATTTT. Encoded protein: CASSLLGAIGVADTQYF.

The rearrangement joins TRBV7-3 to TRBJ2-2, with 8 bases lining up with TRBD1. The V segment lost 3 bases and the J segment 5 bases; nucleotides outside the gene matches: 11. The CDR3 spans 17 residues. Germline CDR1 is SGHTA and CDR2 is FQGTGA. The CDR3 sequence: CASSFPGQGRTTGELFF. The CDR3 DNA reads TGTGCCAGCAGCTTCCCCGGACAGGGTAGAACGACCGGGGAGCTGTTTTTT.

This chain joins TRBV7-9 and TRBJ1-2; no firm D call. Germline CDR1 reads SEHNR; CDR2 reads FQNEAQ (reference sequence). CDR3 length: 15 residues. V was clipped by 3 bases and J by 0 bases, with 11 bases between them. CDR3 residues: CASSFFNGANYGYTF. CDR3 nucleotides: TGTGCCAGCAGCTTCTTCAATGGGGCTAACTATGGCTACACCTTC.

The chain employs TRBV5-1 and TRBJ1-1, with a weak D call TRBD1 (5 bases). Germline V CDR1 and CDR2: SGHRS, YFSETQ. There are 15 residues in the CDR3. V was cut by 7 bases and J by 0 bases, with 16 bases left in between. CDR3 in DNA: TGCGCCAGCCGCAGGTGGTGGGGGGTGAACACTGAAGCTTTCTTT. Protein sequence: CASRRWWGVNTEAFF. Full variable domain (outside the CDR3, taken from reference TRBV5-1 and TRBJ1-1): KAGVTQTPRYLIKTRGQQVTLSCSPISGHRSVSWYQQTPGQGLQFLFEYFSETQRNKGNFPGRFSGRQFSNSRSEMNVSTLELGDSALYLCASRRWWGVNTEAFFGQGTRLTVV.

In this sample, this clone turned up once. The CDR3 reads CASSQGLYTGLYGYTF. The CDR3 DNA reads as TGCGCCAGCAGCCAAGGTCTCTATACAGGGCTATATGGCTACACCTTC. This chain uses TRBV4-1 with TRBJ1-2; possibly TRBD1 for D (6 bases). Germline loops: CDR1 MGHRA, CDR2 YSYEKL. The length of the CDR3 is 16 residues. The V end lost 1 base, the J end lost 5 bases, and 17 bases lay between the germline ends.

J is TRBJ2-2 and V is TRBV24-1, with TRBD2 identical over 7 bases. The CDR3 runs 14 residues. Germline lookup yields CDR1 KGHDR and CDR2 SFDVKD. J gave up 5 bases and V 8 bases, and 7 bases lay outside the gene matches. The CDR3 spells CATKAGEGTGELFF. The CDR3 DNA reads as TGTGCCACCAAGGCGGGAGAGGGGACCGGGGAGCTGTTTTTT.

The V and J genes are TRBV6-5 and TRBJ1-2; D is ambiguous. Germline CDR1 and CDR2: MNHEY and SVGAGI. Trimming shortened V by 2 bases and J by 6 bases, and 19 bases separated the two germline ends. CDR3 size: 16 residues. The CDR3 is CASSYGTFAGYHGYTF. The CDR3 DNA is TGTGCCAGCAGTTACGGTACCTTCGCGGGGTATCATGGCTACACCTTC.

On this clone: The junction does not match germline at one end; this may be a read error. J is TRBJ1-5 and V is TRBV28; TRBD1 might be the D (5 bases). Germline V lookup: CDR1 MDHEN, CDR2 SYDVKM. The CDR3 has 13 residues. The CDR3 DNA sequence: TGTGCCAGCACTTTAGAGGGGAATCAGCCCCAGCATTTT. Translation: CASTLEGNQPQHF. Drawing the rest from reference TRBV28 and TRBJ1-5, the complete variable domain is DVKVTQSSRYLVKRTGEKVFLECVQDMDHENMFWYRQDPGLGLRLIYFSYDVKMKEKGDIPEGYSVSREKKERFSLILESASTNQTSMYLCASTLEGNQPQHFGDGTRLSIL.

This sequence joins TRBV27 and TRBJ1-2, with D hard to call. This CDR3 has 13 residues. The germline gives CDR1 MNHEY, CDR2 SMNVEV (reference sequence). Between the trimmed V and J ends, which lost 5 bases and 8 bases, there was a span of 15 bases. As DNA, the CDR3 is TGTGCCAGCAGTAAAGATGGGCTAGGAGGCTACACCTTC. Its protein is CASSKDGLGGYTF.

The chain links TRBV7-2 to TRBJ1-6, with D unresolved. Germline values: CDR1 SGHTA, CDR2 FQGNSA. V gave up 5 bases and J gave up 5 bases, with 13 bases separating them. The length of the CDR3 is 15 residues. The CDR3 nucleotides read TGTGCCAGCAGCGCCCGGGAGGGCGATAATTCACCCCTCCACTTT. Its translation: CASSAREGDNSPLHF.

The chain is built from TRBV3-1 (or the pseudogene TRBV3-2) and TRBJ1-3, with 9 bases aligning to TRBD1. The V gene's germline CDR1 is LGHDT and CDR2 YNNKEL (reference sequence). V dropped 6 bases and J dropped 4; count of bases not matched to a gene: 19. The CDR3 is 19 amino acids. The CDR3 spells CASSQTLYLQGAFGNTIYF. The CDR3 bases are TGTGCCAGCAGTCAAACCCTATACCTACAGGGGGCTTTCGGAAACACCATATATTTT.

The genes are TRBV28 and TRBJ1-2; D remains ambiguous. The CDR3 spans 13 residues. Germline V gives CDR1 MDHEN, CDR2 SYDVKM. V lost 3 bases, J lost 7 bases, and 12 bases lay in between. The CDR3, as DNA: TGTGCCAGCAGTTTCCACCCGGACTCTGGCTACACCTTC. Translating gives CASSFHPDSGYTF.

The chain links TRBV13 to TRBJ2-7; 7 bases line up with TRBD1. Germline V gene lookup returns CDR1 PRHDT and CDR2 FYEKMQ (reference sequence). J lost 5 bases, V lost 6 bases, and 7 bases had no gene match. The CDR3 contains 13 residues. CDR3 sequence (DNA): TGTGCCAGCAGTTCAGAAACAGGGGACGAGCAGTACTTC. Protein product: CASSSETGDEQYF.

This clone has a single count. The chain links TRBV4-3 to TRBJ2-3; 11 nucleotides line up with TRBD2. This CDR3 is built from 15 residues. Germline V gene lookup returns CDR1 LGHNA and CDR2 YSLEER. V lost 1 base to trimming and J lost 6 bases; unmatched junction nucleotides: 3. CDR3 in DNA: TGCGCCAGCAGCCAAGGACTAGCGGGATTCGATACGCAGTATTTT. It is translated as CASSQGLAGFDTQYF.

V gene TRBV5-1 combines with J gene TRBJ1-1; D gene uncertain. Deletions cut 5 bases from V and 4 bases from J, with 18 bases between. The CDR3 is 15 residues long. The germline gives CDR1 SGHRS, CDR2 YFSETQ. The CDR3 spells CASSHGPSSTTEAFF. DNA for the CDR3: TGCGCCAGCAGTCACGGACCATCGTCCACCACTGAAGCTTTCTTT.

J is TRBJ1-5 and V is TRBV4-2, with D possibly TRBD1 on 6 matching bases. The length of the CDR3 is 16 residues. In germline, CDR1 is LGHNA, CDR2 YNFKEQ. Trimming took 0 bases from V and 5 from J, leaving 14 bases between them. The CDR3 DNA sequence: TGTGCCAGCAGCCAAGATCCCGGGACACCTTATCAGCCCCAGCATTTT. It codes for CASSQDPGTPYQPQHF.

This chain uses TRBV3-1 (or the pseudogene TRBV3-2) with TRBJ2-1, with 12 bases identical to TRBD2. Per the germline V gene, CDR1 is LGHDT and CDR2 is YNNKEL (reference sequence). There are 19 residues in the CDR3. Trimming removed 2 bases from V and 0 bases from J; junction bases left unmatched: 8. The CDR3 protein is CASSQSGTSGQSSYNEQFF. The CDR3 coding sequence is TGTGCCAGCAGCCAATCCGGGACTAGCGGGCAGAGCTCCTACAATGAGCAGTTCTTC.

V and J are TRBV6-4 and TRBJ2-1; D is uncertain. The CDR3 totals 13 residues. Trimming removed 2 bases from V and 5 bases from J, with 7 bases in between. Germline V gives CDR1 MRHNA, CDR2 SNTAGT. CDR3 sequence reads: CASSDKGNNEQFF. CDR3 nucleotide sequence: TGTGCCAGCAGTGACAAGGGAAACAATGAGCAGTTCTTC.